The 30 T cell receptor beta chains given below trace back to one sample, sequenced in a study of shared clonotypes between healthy human individuals. Only in-frame clones appear in the TCRdb table, and some are missing; sequencing was by immunoSEQ multiplex PCR. The sample records some 790,000 clones, around 77% being singletons. The material sequenced was memory CD4+ T cells sorted from blood. Subset of the sample: CD45RA-negative fraction. Source of these receptors: a young woman in good health.

This chain links TRBV7-8 with TRBJ2-2; no definite D call. The V and J ends lost 6 bases and 5 bases respectively, with 10 bases between them. The germline gives CDR1 SGHVS, CDR2 FQNEAQ. The CDR3 sequence is 13 residues long. The CDR3 reads CASRLVSTGELFF. CDR3 DNA: TGTGCCAGCAGATTGGTGTCTACCGGGGAGCTGTTTTTT.

There are many counts of this clone. The rearrangement uses TRBV25-1 and TRBJ2-7; perhaps TRBD2 as D (6 bases). Trimming shortened V by 4 bases and J by 1 base, and 14 bases separated the two germline ends. The CDR3 is 15 residues long. From germline, CDR1 is MGHDK and CDR2 SYGVNS. CDR3 sequence reads: CASSGPGTPSYEQYF. As DNA, the CDR3 is TGTGCCAGCAGTGGACCCGGGACTCCTTCCTACGAGCAGTACTTC.

There are a few counts of this clone. The rearrangement joins TRBV6-4 to TRBJ2-1; 7 nucleotides agree with TRBD2. V shed 5 bases and J 4 bases; nucleotides not matched to a gene: 8. Germline V gene data show CDR1 as MRHNA and CDR2 as SNTAGT. This CDR3 is 15 amino acids long. CDR3 DNA sequence: TGTGCCAGCAGTCGGGACTACCGGGATTACAATGAGCAGTTCTTC. This translates into CASSRDYRDYNEQFF.

This chain uses TRBV18 with TRBJ2-1; D perhaps matches TRBD1 (6 bases). The length of the CDR3 is 15 residues. The V end was cut by 3 bases, the J end by 1 base, with 10 bases between. Germline loops: CDR1 KGHSH, CDR2 LQKENI. This CDR3 reads CASSPSGDSYNEQFF. CDR3 coding DNA: TGTGCCAGCTCACCGTCAGGGGATTCCTACAATGAGCAGTTCTTC. The full variable domain, rest sourced from reference TRBV18 and TRBJ2-1, is NAGVMQNPRHLVRRRGQEARLRCSPMKGHSHVYWYRQLPEEGLKFMVYLQKENIIDESGMPKERFSAEFPKEGPSILRIQQVVRGDSAAYFCASSPSGDSYNEQFFGPGTRLTVL.

As concerns this clone: This clone may be a read error of a much larger clone one base away. This chain joins TRBV28 and TRBJ2-7; no clear D. The V gene lost 5 bases and the J gene lost 3 bases, with 5 bases spanning the gap. The CDR3 covers 11 residues. Germline V CDR1 and CDR2: MDHEN, SYDVKM. CDR3 sequence: CASSRVYEQYF. Written as DNA, the CDR3 is TGTGCCAGCAGTCGCGTCTACGAGCAGTACTTC. The full variable domain, its missing parts supplied by reference TRBV28 and TRBJ2-7, is DVKVTQSSRYLVKRTGEKVFLECVQDMDHENMFWYRQDPGLGLRLIYFSYDVKMKEKGDIPEGYSVSREKKERFSLILESASTNQTSMYLCASSRVYEQYFGPGTRLTVT.

The chain combines TRBV2 with TRBJ2-7, with D unclear. CDR3 size: 12 residues. Germline V gives CDR1 SNHLY, CDR2 FYNNEI. The germline V and J ends were trimmed by 5 bases and 1 base, with 6 bases remaining between them. Written as DNA, the CDR3 is TGTGCCAGCAGTATCGGGTCCTACGAGCAGTACTTC. Translation: CASSIGSYEQYF.

This rearrangement joins TRBV11-1 to TRBJ2-1; 12 nucleotides agree with TRBD2. There are 17 residues in the CDR3. CDR1 is SGHAT and CDR2 is FQDESV in the germline V gene (reference sequence). V gave up 5 bases and J gave up 1 base; unmatched junction bases: 6. CDR3 region: CASSPLAGGFSYNEQFF. DNA of the CDR3: TGTGCCAGCAGCCCCCTAGCGGGAGGGTTTTCCTACAATGAGCAGTTCTTC.

The V gene is TRBV6-5, the J gene TRBJ2-7; D is perhaps TRBD1 or TRBD2 (5 bases each). The germline CDR1 and CDR2 sequences are MNHEY and SVGAGI. V lost 2 bases and J lost 0, with 14 bases in between. CDR3 length: 16 amino acids. The CDR3 loop is CASSYGAGLSSYEQYF. CDR3 coding DNA: TGTGCCAGCAGTTACGGGGCGGGCCTGAGCTCCTACGAGCAGTACTTC.

This clone was observed a few times. The V and J genes are TRBV2 and TRBJ1-2; D remains unclear. Germline CDR1 is SNHLY and CDR2 is FYNNEI. The V and J ends lost 4 bases and 6 bases respectively, with 18 bases between them. The CDR3 runs to 15 residues. CDR3: CASSAEDGVFNGYTF. DNA for the CDR3: TGTGCCAGCAGTGCAGAGGACGGAGTTTTCAATGGCTACACCTTC.

This CDR3 reads CASSLSGEPNEKLFF. The CDR3 DNA reads TGTGCCAGCAGCTTGAGCGGGGAGCCTAATGAAAAACTGTTTTTT. This sequence joins TRBV28 and TRBJ1-4, with D unclear. Germline CDR1 and CDR2: MDHEN and SYDVKM. The CDR3 has 15 amino acids. V was cut by 6 bases and J by 3 bases, with 14 bases left in between.

V usage is TRBV6-6 and J usage is TRBJ2-7; D unresolved. The V end was cut by 6 bases, the J end by 2 bases, with 17 bases between. Per germline, CDR1 MNHNY and CDR2 SVGAGI (reference sequence). The CDR3 contains 15 residues. This CDR3 is CASSQMSQVPYEQYF. In DNA, the CDR3 is TGTGCCAGCAGCCAAATGAGCCAGGTACCCTACGAGCAGTACTTC.

As regards this clone: This specimen includes other DNA sequences encoding the same CDR3. The V call is TRBV6-4, the J call TRBJ1-1; D uncertain. The germline V gene encodes CDR1 MRHNA and CDR2 SNTAGT. The ends were cut back, 0 bases at V and 1 base at J, with 6 bases in the middle. There are 14 residues in the CDR3. CDR3: CASSDSSGNTEAFF. The CDR3 coding sequence is TGTGCCAGCAGTGACTCGTCGGGGAACACTGAAGCTTTCTTT.

The chain carries TRBV5-1 and TRBJ2-5; maybe TRBD2 (6 bases). CDR1 SGHRS and CDR2 YFSETQ come from the germline V gene. The CDR3 contains 14 residues. V dropped 4 bases and J dropped 7 bases, with 17 bases sitting between them. Written as DNA, the CDR3 is TGCGCCAGCAGCCTGACGGGAGCTCAGGGGACCCAGTACTTC. Protein sequence: CASSLTGAQGTQYF. Full variable domain (missing parts from reference TRBV5-1 and TRBJ2-5): KAGVTQTPRYLIKTRGQQVTLSCSPISGHRSVSWYQQTPGQGLQFLFEYFSETQRNKGNFPGRFSGRQFSNSRSEMNVSTLELGDSALYLCASSLTGAQGTQYFGPGTRLLVL.

The chain is built from TRBV11-3 and TRBJ2-3; D may be TRBD2 (7 bases). V was trimmed by 4 bases and J by 2 bases, leaving 13 bases between them. This CDR3 is 15 amino acids long. CDR1 is SGHNT, CDR2 YENEEA, per germline. The CDR3 DNA reads TGTGCCAGCAGCTCGGCGGGGGCTTACACAGATACGCAGTATTTT. It specifies CASSSAGAYTDTQYF.

In the case of this clone: Other DNA sequences within the sample encode an identical CDR3. This chain links TRBV5-1 with TRBJ1-1, with 7 nucleotides matching TRBD1. The CDR3 has 14 residues. The ends lost 4 bases at V and 2 bases at J; junction bases unmatched: 5. CDR1 and CDR2 from the germline V gene are SGHRS and YFSETQ. CDR3 sequence reads: CASSPGTENTEAFF. DNA of the CDR3: TGCGCCAGCAGCCCGGGGACAGAAAACACTGAAGCTTTCTTT. The full variable domain, its missing parts supplied by reference TRBV5-1 and TRBJ1-1, is KAGVTQTPRYLIKTRGQQVTLSCSPISGHRSVSWYQQTPGQGLQFLFEYFSETQRNKGNFPGRFSGRQFSNSRSEMNVSTLELGDSALYLCASSPGTENTEAFFGQGTRLTVV.

A note on this clone: Given a much more abundant clone one base away, this may be a read error. This chain connects TRBV27 to TRBJ2-5; D not resolved. V lost 4 bases, J lost 1 base, and 1 base lay in between. Germline assignment: CDR1 MNHEY and CDR2 SMNVEV (reference sequence). This CDR3 is 11 amino acids long. The CDR3 reads CASSSQETQYF. CDR3 sequence (DNA): TGTGCCAGCAGTTCCCAAGAGACCCAGTACTTC.

J is TRBJ2-3 and V is TRBV5-4; TRBD2 matches at 9 bases. CDR3 size: 14 residues. Trimming at V came to 5 bases and at J to 2 bases, leaving 3 bases not matched to a gene. Germline CDR1 SGHNT, CDR2 YYREEE (reference sequence). Here the CDR3 reads CASSPSGTTDTQYF. DNA of the CDR3: TGTGCCAGCAGTCCTAGCGGGACCACAGATACGCAGTATTTT.

This chain uses TRBV29-1 with TRBJ2-7, with a weak D call TRBD1 (6 bases). V lost 1 base and J 0 bases, leaving 13 bases between the germline ends. The V gene's germline CDR1 is SQVTM and CDR2 ANQGSEA. The CDR3 sequence is 15 residues long. This CDR3 reads CSVEGTGTSSYEQYF. As DNA, the CDR3 is TGCAGCGTTGAAGGCACCGGGACATCCTCCTACGAGCAGTACTTC.

The chain employs TRBV21-1 and TRBJ2-3; TRBD2 is taken as the D call from the table, unchecked against the DNA. TRBV21-1 is a pseudogene segment. CDR3 length equals 20 residues. DNA of the CDR3: TGTGCCAGCAGCAAAGCGGGAACTAGCGGGAGGCCCTTATACACAGATACGCAGTATTTT. Translating gives CASSKAGTSGRPLYTDTQYF.

This clone was seen once. This chain uses TRBV2 with TRBJ1-4; D possibly corresponds to TRBD1 (5 bases). The CDR3 length is 14 residues. CDR1 and CDR2 from the germline V gene are SNHLY and FYNNEI. Trimming removed 3 bases at V and 4 bases at J, with 9 bases between. As DNA, the CDR3 is TGTGCCAGCAGTGAGCAGGGTTATAATGAAAAACTGTTTTTT. Amino acids: CASSEQGYNEKLFF.

The rearrangement joins TRBV19 to TRBJ2-3; D may match TRBD1 or TRBD2 (5 bases each). This CDR3 comprises 16 residues. CDR1 LNHDA and CDR2 SQIVND come from the germline V gene (reference sequence). Trimming cost V 3 bases and J 5 bases, with 18 bases left between them. The CDR3, as DNA: TGTGCCAGTAGTATTGGCAGCACGGGGCGAAGAGATACGCAGTATTTT. This codes for CASSIGSTGRRDTQYF.

This chain connects TRBV28 to TRBJ1-2; 10 bases agree with TRBD1. The germline V gene encodes CDR1 MDHEN and CDR2 SYDVKM. CDR3 length: 16 residues. The junction had 15 bases not matched to a gene; V was cut back by 9 bases and J by 5 bases. CDR3 sequence reads: CASNRQGAPYWYGYTF. In nucleotides, the CDR3 is TGTGCCAGTAACCGACAGGGGGCCCCTTATTGGTATGGCTACACCTTC.

This chain connects TRBV7-8 to TRBJ2-7; TRBD1 might be the D (6 bases). The CDR3 sequence is 15 residues long. V shed 1 base and J shed 3 bases, with 13 bases lying between them. Looked up from germline, CDR1 is SGHVS and CDR2 is FQNEAQ. The CDR3 loop reads CASSLDPGEIYEQYF. CDR3 nucleotides: TGTGCCAGCAGCTTAGATCCAGGGGAAATCTACGAGCAGTACTTC.

This chain links TRBV5-1 with TRBJ2-7, with 7 nucleotides matching TRBD1. The CDR3 is 14 residues long. J gave up 3 bases and V 3 bases, and 6 bases lay outside the gene matches. CDR1 is SGHRS, CDR2 YFSETQ, per germline. The CDR3 coding sequence is TGCGCCAGCAGCTCAGGACAGGCCGGCTACGAGCAGTACTTC. It encodes CASSSGQAGYEQYF.

The V and J genes are TRBV5-1 and TRBJ2-7; 7 nucleotides match TRBD1. The V gene's germline CDR1 is SGHRS and CDR2 YFSETQ. After removal of 3 bases from V and 3 bases from J, the junction contained 9 bases not matched to a gene. The CDR3 totals 15 residues. The CDR3 here is CASSSDPTGNYEQYF. CDR3 DNA: TGCGCCAGCAGCTCGGACCCGACAGGGAACTACGAGCAGTACTTC.

Of note for this clone: A read error may be the cause here, since a much bigger clone is one base away. This same CDR3 is encoded by further DNA sequences in the sample. The V call is TRBV11-2, the J call TRBJ2-3, with D unresolved. The CDR3 has 12 residues. Germline CDR1 is SGHAT and CDR2 is FQNNGV. The V end lost 5 bases, the J end lost 2 bases, and 5 bases lay between the germline ends. The CDR3 reads CASSPYTDTQYF. The CDR3 DNA reads as TGTGCCAGCAGCCCGTACACAGATACGCAGTATTTT.

Regarding this clone: A much larger clone is a single base away; this may be a read error. Other nucleotide sequences from this sample produce the same CDR3. The chain joins TRBV6-5 to TRBJ2-5, with D unclear. This CDR3 is built from 11 residues. Trimming took off 1 base at V and 4 bases at J, with 1 base between the two ends. Germline V gene lookup returns CDR1 MNHEY and CDR2 SVGAGI. The CDR3 region has the DNA TGTGCCAGCAGTTACTTAGAGACCCAGTACTTC. It yields the protein CASSYLETQYF.

The genes are TRBV7-2 and TRBJ1-5, with D unclear. Trimming removed 2 bases at V and 5 bases at J, with 7 bases between. Germline CDR1 reads SGHTA; CDR2 reads FQGNSA. This CDR3 contains 13 residues. CDR3 amino acids: CASSLSRDQPQHF. In nucleotides, the CDR3 is TGTGCCAGCAGCTTAAGCCGGGATCAGCCCCAGCATTTT.

This clone was observed a handful of times. V is TRBV5-3 and J is TRBJ1-5; TRBD1 matches at 8 bases. TRBV5-3 is marked as an open reading frame, function uncertain. This CDR3 comprises 13 residues. The junction had 11 bases not matched to a gene; V was cut back by 7 bases and J by 11 bases. CDR3 DNA: TGTGCCAGACCGGGACAGGATGTGGGGGCCCAGCATTTT. Its protein is CARPGQDVGAQHF.

The chain carries TRBV25-1 and TRBJ2-5, with no clear D. The DNA matches TRBJ2-7 better at its end, which makes the J call doubtful. CDR1 and CDR2 (germline): MGHDK, SYGVNS. This CDR3 has 13 residues. The CDR3 DNA is TGTGCCAGCAGTGAAGGGCTAACCTACGAGCAGTACTTC. Protein sequence: CASSEGLTYEQYF.